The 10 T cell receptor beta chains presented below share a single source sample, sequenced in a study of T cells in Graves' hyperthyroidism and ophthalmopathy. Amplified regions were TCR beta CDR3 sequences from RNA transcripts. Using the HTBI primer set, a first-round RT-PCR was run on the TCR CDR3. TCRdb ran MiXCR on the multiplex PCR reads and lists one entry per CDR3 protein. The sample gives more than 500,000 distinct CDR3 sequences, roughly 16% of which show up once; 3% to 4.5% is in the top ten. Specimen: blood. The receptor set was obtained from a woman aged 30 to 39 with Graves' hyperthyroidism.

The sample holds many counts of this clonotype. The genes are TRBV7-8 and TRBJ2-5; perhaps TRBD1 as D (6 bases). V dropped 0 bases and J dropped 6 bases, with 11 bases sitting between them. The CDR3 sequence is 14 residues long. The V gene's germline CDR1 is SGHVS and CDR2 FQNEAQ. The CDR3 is CASSLAPDSKTQYF. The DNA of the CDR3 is TGTGCCAGCAGCTTAGCCCCGGACAGTAAGACCCAGTACTTC.

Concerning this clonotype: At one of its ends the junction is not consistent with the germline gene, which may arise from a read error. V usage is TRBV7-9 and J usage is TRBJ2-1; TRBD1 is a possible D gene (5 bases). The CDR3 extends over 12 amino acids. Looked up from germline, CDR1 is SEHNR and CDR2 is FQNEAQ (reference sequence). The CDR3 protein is CAHGDSYNEQFF. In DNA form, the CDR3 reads TGTGCCCACGGAGACAGCTACAATGAGCAGTTCTTT.

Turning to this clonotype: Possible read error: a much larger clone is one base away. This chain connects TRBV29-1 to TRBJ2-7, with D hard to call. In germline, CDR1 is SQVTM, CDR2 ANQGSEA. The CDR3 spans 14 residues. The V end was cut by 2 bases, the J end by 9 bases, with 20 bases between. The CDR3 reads CSVELVRAPIGQYF. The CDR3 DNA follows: TGCAGCGTTGAACTAGTTCGGGCCCCTATCGGGCAGTACTTC.

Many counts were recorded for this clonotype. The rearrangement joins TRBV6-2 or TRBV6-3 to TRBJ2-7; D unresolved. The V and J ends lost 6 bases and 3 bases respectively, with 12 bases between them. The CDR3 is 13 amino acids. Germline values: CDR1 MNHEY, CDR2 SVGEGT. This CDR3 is CASRQWANYEQYF. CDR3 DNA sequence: TGTGCCAGCAGACAATGGGCGAACTACGAGCAGTACTTC.

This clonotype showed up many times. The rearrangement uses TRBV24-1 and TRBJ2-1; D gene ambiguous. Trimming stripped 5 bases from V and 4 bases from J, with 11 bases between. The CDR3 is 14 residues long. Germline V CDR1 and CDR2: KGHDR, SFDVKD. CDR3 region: CATSAQYGYNEQFF. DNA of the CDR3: TGTGCCACCAGTGCCCAGTATGGGTACAATGAGCAGTTCTTC.

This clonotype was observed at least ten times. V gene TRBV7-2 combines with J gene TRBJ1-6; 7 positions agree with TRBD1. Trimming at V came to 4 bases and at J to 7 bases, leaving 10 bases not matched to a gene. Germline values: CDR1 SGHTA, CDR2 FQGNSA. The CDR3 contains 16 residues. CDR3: CASSSSTGAGNSPLHF. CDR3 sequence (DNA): TGTGCCAGCAGCTCCTCAACAGGGGCGGGGAATTCACCCCTCCACTTT.

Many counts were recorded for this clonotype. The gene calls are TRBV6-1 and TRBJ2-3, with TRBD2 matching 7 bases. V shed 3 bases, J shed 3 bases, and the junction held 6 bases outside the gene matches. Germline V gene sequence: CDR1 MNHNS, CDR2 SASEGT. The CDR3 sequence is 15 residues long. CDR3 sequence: CASSDRTRLTDTQYF. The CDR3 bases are TGTGCCAGCAGTGATCGGACTAGATTGACAGATACGCAGTATTTT.

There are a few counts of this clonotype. DNA of the CDR3: TGTGCCAGCAGCGATCCCCAGACAGGGGGAAACACCATATATTTT. It is translated as CASSDPQTGGNTIYF. This rearrangement joins TRBV9 to TRBJ1-3, with TRBD1 matching over 7 bases. V was clipped by 3 bases and J by 4 bases; unmatched bases: 7. Germline CDR1 and CDR2: SGDLS and YYNGEE. This CDR3 comprises 15 residues.

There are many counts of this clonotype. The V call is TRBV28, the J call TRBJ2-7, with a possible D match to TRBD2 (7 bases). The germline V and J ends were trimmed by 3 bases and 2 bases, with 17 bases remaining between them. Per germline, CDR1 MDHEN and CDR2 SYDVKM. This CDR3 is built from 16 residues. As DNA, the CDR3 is TGTGCCAGCAGTTTCAGCAGGGAGGGGGGGACCTACGAGCAGTACTTC. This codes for CASSFSREGGTYEQYF.

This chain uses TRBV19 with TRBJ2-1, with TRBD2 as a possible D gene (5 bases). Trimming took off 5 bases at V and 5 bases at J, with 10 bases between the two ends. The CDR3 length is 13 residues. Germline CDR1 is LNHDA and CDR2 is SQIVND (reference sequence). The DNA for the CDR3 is TGTGCCAGTAGTGCGGGTCCGCACAATGAGCAGTTCTTC. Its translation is CASSAGPHNEQFF. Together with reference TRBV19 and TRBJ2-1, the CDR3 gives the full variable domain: DGGITQSPKYLFRKEGQNVTLSCEQNLNHDAMYWYRQDPGQGLRLIYYSQIVNDFQKGDIAEGYSVSREKKESFPLTVTSAQKNPTAFYLCASSAGPHNEQFFGPGTRLTVL.